The 16 T cell receptor beta chains reported below all come from one sample, sequenced in a study of cytotoxic CD8 clonotypes in ibrutinib-treated CLL. Profiled with immunoSEQ multiplex PCR; TCRdb holds only in-frame clones, not every one. Among 68,000 or so clones, roughly two thirds were seen once, and the ten largest hold more than 4.5%. Here the sequenced sample was PBMCs, taken after 12 months of ibrutinib treatment. All receptors derive from a human donor with chronic lymphocytic leukemia.

This chain joins TRBV19 and TRBJ2-7; 8 bases line up with TRBD1. Germline assignment: CDR1 LNHDA and CDR2 SQIVND (reference sequence). V shed 2 bases and J 1 base; nucleotides not matched to a gene: 7. CDR3 length: 16 residues. CDR3 region: CASSIYPGGISYEQYF. The CDR3 DNA is TGTGCCAGTAGTATATATCCAGGGGGCATATCCTACGAGCAGTACTTC. Combining the CDR3 with reference TRBV19 and TRBJ2-7 gives the whole variable domain DGGITQSPKYLFRKEGQNVTLSCEQNLNHDAMYWYRQDPGQGLRLIYYSQIVNDFQKGDIAEGYSVSREKKESFPLTVTSAQKNPTAFYLCASSIYPGGISYEQYFGPGTRLTVT.

There are many counts of this clone. Other DNA sequences in this specimen translate into the identical CDR3. The CDR3 DNA follows: TGTGCCAGCAGTTACAGGGAGGACGGCTACACCTTC. Its translation is CASSYREDGYTF. This chain uses TRBV6-6 with TRBJ1-2; D call uncertain. Per germline, CDR1 MNHNY and CDR2 SVGAGI (reference sequence). The ends were cut back, 2 bases at V and 8 bases at J, with 9 bases in the middle. CDR3 length: 12 residues.

V is TRBV29-1 and J is TRBJ1-4; possibly TRBD1 for D (5 bases). V was pared by 3 bases and J by 12 bases, with 11 bases between. The CDR3 covers 11 residues. The germline gives CDR1 SQVTM, CDR2 ANQGSEA. The CDR3 DNA reads TGCAGCGTTGAGGAGGGGAGGCAACTGTTTTTT. Translated, it gives CSVEEGRQLFF.

The chain links TRBV19 to TRBJ2-3; D gene unclear. Trimming took 0 bases from V and 1 from J, leaving 11 bases between them. CDR1 is LNHDA, CDR2 SQIVND, per germline (reference sequence). The CDR3 spans 16 residues. CDR3 nucleotides: TGTGCCAGTAGTATAGATCCCCGGGCGGGCACAGATACGCAGTATTTT. Translated: CASSIDPRAGTDTQYF.

The chain employs TRBV27 and TRBJ2-3; 10 bases agree with TRBD2. V was clipped by 1 base and J by 2 bases; unmatched bases: 6. The CDR3 totals 17 residues. Germline V lookup: CDR1 MNHEY, CDR2 SMNVEV (reference sequence). The CDR3 is CASSLYVAGGITDTQYF. In DNA form, the CDR3 reads TGTGCCAGCAGTTTATACGTAGCGGGGGGCATCACAGATACGCAGTATTTT.

The chain links TRBV7-9 to TRBJ2-3, with D possibly matching TRBD2 (5 bases). The germline gives CDR1 SEHNR, CDR2 FQNEAQ (reference sequence). This CDR3 has 16 amino acids. Trimming removed 5 bases at V and 4 bases at J, with 19 bases between. The CDR3 bases are TGTGCCAGCAGCCCTCCGTGGAGGTTAGGTCCAGATACGCAGTATTTT. Residues: CASSPPWRLGPDTQYF. The variable domain in full, with the rest retrieved from reference TRBV7-9 and TRBJ2-3, is DTGVSQNPRHKITKRGQNVTFRCDPISEHNRLYWYRQTLGQGPEFLTYFQNEAQLEKSRLLSDRFSAERPKGSFSTLEIQRTEQGDSAMYLCASSPPWRLGPDTQYFGPGTRLTVL.

The rearrangement uses TRBV5-1 and TRBJ1-2; D uncertain. The CDR3 loop spans 16 amino acids. From germline, CDR1 is SGHRS and CDR2 YFSETQ. The V end was cut by 0 bases, the J end by 5 bases, with 17 bases between. CDR3: CASSLDGNAGLYGYTF. CDR3 nucleotide sequence: TGCGCCAGCAGCTTGGACGGGAATGCGGGCCTATATGGCTACACCTTC.

The V and J genes are TRBV6-1 and TRBJ1-1, with D maybe TRBD1 (5 bases). The CDR3 sequence is 11 residues long. V was trimmed by 3 bases and J by 10 bases, leaving 9 bases between them. Per germline, CDR1 MNHNS and CDR2 SASEGT. The CDR3 loop is CASSDRRGAFF. The CDR3 nucleotides are TGTGCCAGCAGTGATAGGAGGGGAGCTTTCTTT.

This clone is deemed medium-sized. The chain couples TRBV7-9 to TRBJ2-1, with 8 bases fitting TRBD1. The CDR3 consists of 14 residues. Germline V gives CDR1 SEHNR, CDR2 FQNEAQ (reference sequence). J lost 8 bases, V lost 3 bases, and 6 bases had no gene match. CDR3 amino acids: CASSFMTGDDEQFF. The CDR3 DNA sequence: TGTGCCAGCAGCTTTATGACAGGGGATGATGAGCAGTTCTTC.

This clone was seen only a few times. The chain uses TRBV6-4 and TRBJ2-3, with D perhaps TRBD2 (5 bases). The CDR3 spans 16 residues. With 0 bases removed from V and 0 bases from J, the gap between germline ends came to 10 bases. Germline V gene sequence: CDR1 MRHNA, CDR2 SNTAGT. The CDR3 coding sequence is TGTGCCAGCAGTGACTCGGTTGAGGGCAGCACAGATACGCAGTATTTT. Residues: CASSDSVEGSTDTQYF.

DNA of the CDR3: TGTGCCAGCAGTTACGCGGCCTCAAGGGGTCGGAATGAGCAGTTCTTC. It translates to CASSYAASRGRNEQFF. This chain uses TRBV6-5 with TRBJ2-1; D may be TRBD1 (5 bases). V was trimmed by 2 bases and J by 7 bases, leaving 18 bases between them. Germline lookup yields CDR1 MNHEY and CDR2 SVGAGI. There are 16 residues in the CDR3.

This clone was detected once. The chain employs TRBV19 and TRBJ2-5; 8 bases are shared with TRBD2. J lost 4 bases, V lost 7 bases, and 11 bases had no gene match. This CDR3 spans 15 amino acids. CDR1 and CDR2 from the germline V gene are LNHDA and SQIVND (reference sequence). CDR3: CASTPGGGRRETQYF. CDR3 in DNA: TGTGCCAGTACCCCCGGGGGGGGGCGCCGAGAGACCCAGTACTTC.

The chain joins TRBV14 to TRBJ2-5, with D unclear. Looked up from germline, CDR1 is SGHDN and CDR2 is FVKESK. V lost 0 bases, J lost 3 bases, and 11 bases lay in between. The CDR3 sequence is 15 residues long. The CDR3 region has the DNA TGTGCCAGCAGCCAAGATGTAAGGAGAGAAGAGACCCAGTACTTC. It specifies CASSQDVRREETQYF.

The J gene is TRBJ2-2, the V gene TRBV27; D remains ambiguous. The V end was cut by 6 bases, the J end by 0 bases, with 8 bases between. CDR3 size: 14 residues. Looked up from germline, CDR1 is MNHEY and CDR2 is SMNVEV (reference sequence). CDR3 region: CASRPVANTGELFF. Written as DNA, the CDR3 is TGTGCCAGCAGGCCTGTGGCGAACACCGGGGAGCTGTTTTTT.

This clone came up once. CDR3 residues: CAISDKGADNSPLHF. The DNA of the CDR3 is TGTGCCATCAGTGATAAAGGGGCGGATAATTCACCCCTCCACTTT. The chain employs TRBV10-3 and TRBJ1-6, with D maybe TRBD1 (5 bases). This CDR3 is built from 15 residues. V was cut by 3 bases and J by 5 bases, with 11 bases left in between. Germline loops: CDR1 ENHRY, CDR2 SYGVKD.

This chain joins TRBV6-5 and TRBJ2-7, with a weak D call TRBD1 (5 bases). Germline CDR1 and CDR2: MNHEY and SVGAGI. The CDR3 runs to 13 residues. V was trimmed by 5 bases and J by 0 bases, leaving 8 bases between them. The CDR3 region is CASSIDSSYEQYF. Here the CDR3 DNA reads TGTGCCAGCAGTATTGACAGCTCCTACGAGCAGTACTTC.